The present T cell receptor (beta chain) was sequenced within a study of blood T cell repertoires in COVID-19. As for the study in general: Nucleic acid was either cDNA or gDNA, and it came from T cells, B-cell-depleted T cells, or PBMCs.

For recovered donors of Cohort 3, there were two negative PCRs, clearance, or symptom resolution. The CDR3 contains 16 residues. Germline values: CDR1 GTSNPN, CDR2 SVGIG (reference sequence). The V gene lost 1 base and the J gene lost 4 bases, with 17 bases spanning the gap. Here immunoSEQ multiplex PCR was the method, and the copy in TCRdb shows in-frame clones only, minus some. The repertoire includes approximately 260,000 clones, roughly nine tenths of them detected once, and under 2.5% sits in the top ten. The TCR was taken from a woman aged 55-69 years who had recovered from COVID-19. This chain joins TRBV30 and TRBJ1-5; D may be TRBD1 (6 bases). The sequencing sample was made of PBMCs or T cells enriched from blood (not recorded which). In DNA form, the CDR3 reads TGTGCCTGGAGTGGATTCGAAGGACAGTATAATCAGCCCCAGCATTTT. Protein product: CAWSGFEGQYNQPQHF.